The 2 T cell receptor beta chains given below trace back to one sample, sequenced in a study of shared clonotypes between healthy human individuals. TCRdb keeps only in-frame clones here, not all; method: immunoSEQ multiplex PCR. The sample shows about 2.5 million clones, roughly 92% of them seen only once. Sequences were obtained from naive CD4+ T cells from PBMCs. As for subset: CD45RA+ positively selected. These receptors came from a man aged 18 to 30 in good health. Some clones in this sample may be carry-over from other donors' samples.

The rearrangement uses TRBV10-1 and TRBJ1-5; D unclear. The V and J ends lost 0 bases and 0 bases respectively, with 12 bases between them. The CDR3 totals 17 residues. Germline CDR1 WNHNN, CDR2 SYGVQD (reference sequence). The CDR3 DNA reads TGCGCCAGCAGTGAGTCGAAAAGGGCGGATAGCAATCAGCCCCAGCATTTT. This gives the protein CASSESKRADSNQPQHF.

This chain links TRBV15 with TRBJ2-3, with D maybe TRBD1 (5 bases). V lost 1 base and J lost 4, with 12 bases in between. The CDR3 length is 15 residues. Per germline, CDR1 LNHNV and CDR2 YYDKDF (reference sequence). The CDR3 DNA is TGTGCCACCAGCAGAGGGGGCGGTGGGTCAGATACGCAGTATTTT. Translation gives CATSRGGGGSDTQYF. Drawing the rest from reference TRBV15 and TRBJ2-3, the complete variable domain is DAMVIQNPRYQVTQFGKPVTLSCSQTLNHNVMYWYQQKSSQAPKLLFHYYDKDFNNEADTPDNFQSRRPNTSFCFLDIRSPGLGDTAMYLCATSRGGGGSDTQYFGPGTRLTVL.